The 10 T cell receptor beta chains below were found in one sample sequenced in a study of blood T cells in healthy people across ages. Sample-barcoded 5' priming and a J-beta primer mix drove a second PCR of 7 to 11 cycles. TCRdb itself ran the 5' RACE reads through MiXCR, one entry per CDR3 protein. The sample shows 550,000 to 750,000 distinct CDR3 sequences, roughly 21% of them seen only once. Sequenced input: blood. The receptors originated from a man between 65 and 79 years old in good health.

The rearrangement joins TRBV5-1 to TRBJ2-1; maybe TRBD1 (5 bases). The germline gives CDR1 SGHRS, CDR2 YFSETQ. The V end was cut by 6 bases, the J end by 3 bases, with 10 bases between. The CDR3 spans 13 residues. The CDR3 sequence: CASKGDIYNEQFF. The CDR3 nucleotides read TGCGCCAGCAAAGGGGATATCTACAATGAGCAGTTCTTC.

This clonotype was found a few times. The chain uses TRBV11-2 and TRBJ2-1; 11 positions agree with TRBD2. Germline lookup yields CDR1 SGHAT and CDR2 FQNNGV. The length of the CDR3 is 13 residues. Trimming cost V 5 bases and J 15 bases; bases outside gene matches: 9. The DNA for the CDR3 is TGTGCCAGCAGCACCGGACTAGCGGGCGACCGGTTCTTC. It is translated as CASSTGLAGDRFF.

Only a few counts were recorded for this clonotype. This chain joins TRBV29-1 and TRBJ2-4, with TRBD1 matching 7 bases. V dropped 1 base and J dropped 6; count of bases not matched to a gene: 3. The V gene's germline CDR1 is SQVTM and CDR2 ANQGSEA. This CDR3 contains 13 residues. Here the CDR3 reads CSVEGQGTNIQYF. The CDR3 region has the DNA TGCAGCGTTGAAGGACAGGGTACAAACATTCAGTACTTC.

The chain links TRBV20-1 to TRBJ2-5, with 11 bases matching TRBD2. The assigned J gene may be wrong: the sequence end matches TRBJ2-1 better. CDR1 and CDR2 (germline): DFQATT, SNEGSKA (reference sequence). The CDR3 has 14 amino acids. The CDR3 region is CSAMLAGGPNEQFF. The CDR3 region has the DNA TGCAGTGCAATGTTAGCGGGAGGGCCCAATGAGCAGTTCTTC.

This clonotype was seen a handful of times. This chain joins TRBV7-9 and TRBJ1-4; 10 bases align to TRBD1. In germline, CDR1 is SEHNR, CDR2 FQNEAQ (reference sequence). The CDR3 extends over 16 amino acids. Losses at the gene ends were 2 bases for V and 4 bases for J; bases not matched to a gene: 4. For the CDR3, the DNA is TGTGCCAGCAGCTTAAGGGGGGACAGGGGTAATGAAAAACTGTTTTTT. It yields the protein CASSLRGDRGNEKLFF. Using reference TRBV7-9 and TRBJ1-4 for the parts outside the CDR3, the full variable domain is DTGVSQNPRHKITKRGQNVTFRCDPISEHNRLYWYRQTLGQGPEFLTYFQNEAQLEKSRLLSDRFSAERPKGSFSTLEIQRTEQGDSAMYLCASSLRGDRGNEKLFFGSGTQLSVL.

A few counts support this clonotype. The gene calls are TRBV28 and TRBJ1-2; D gene ambiguous. Germline-derived CDR1 and CDR2 are MDHEN and SYDVKM. V dropped 1 base and J dropped 2 bases, with 8 bases sitting between them. There are 14 residues in the CDR3. This CDR3 reads CASSLFPGNYGYTF. For the CDR3, the DNA is TGTGCCAGCAGTTTATTCCCAGGAAACTATGGCTACACCTTC.

This chain connects TRBV3-1 to TRBJ2-7; 10 nucleotides agree with TRBD2. Germline V gives CDR1 LGHDT, CDR2 YNNKEL (reference sequence). The CDR3 loop spans 17 amino acids. J lost 0 bases, V lost 2 bases, and 7 bases had no gene match. DNA for the CDR3: TGTGCCAGCAGCCAAAATTTAGCGGGAGGCCTCTCCTACGAGCAGTACTTC. This codes for CASSQNLAGGLSYEQYF.

In this sample, this clonotype turned up a few times. One junction end disagrees with the germline gene, perhaps due to a read error. The chain carries TRBV7-3 and TRBJ2-7; no clear D gene. The CDR3 loop spans 16 amino acids. Germline V lookup: CDR1 SGHTA, CDR2 FQGTGA. CDR3 in DNA: TGTGCCGGCAGCCTTCCCCCACGGACCAACTCCTACGAGCAGTACTTC. Protein product: CAGSLPPRTNSYEQYF.

The CDR3 bases are TGTGCCAGCAATGAACAGAGCTCCTACGAGCAGTACTTC. This codes for CASNEQSSYEQYF. The chain couples TRBV28 to TRBJ2-7; D ambiguous. V was trimmed by 7 bases and J by 0 bases, leaving 10 bases between them. Germline V gives CDR1 MDHEN, CDR2 SYDVKM. The CDR3 consists of 13 residues.

This clonotype has more than one count but fewer than ten. The gene calls are TRBV5-1 and TRBJ1-1; perhaps TRBD1 as D (5 bases). The length of the CDR3 is 15 residues. Deletions cut 5 bases from V and 2 bases from J, with 16 bases between. From germline, CDR1 is SGHRS and CDR2 YFSETQ. The CDR3 protein is CASSGGARGNTEAFF. The CDR3 DNA reads TGCGCCAGCAGTGGAGGGGCGCGGGGCAACACTGAAGCTTTCTTT.